This TCR beta chain is from a study of blood T cell repertoires in COVID-19. Study overall: COVID-19 samples, acute and convalescent, were from the United States, Italy and Spain.

This CDR3 is built from 16 residues. With 0 bases removed from V and 2 bases from J, the gap between germline ends came to 12 bases. Looked up from germline, CDR1 is PRHDT and CDR2 is FYEKMQ (reference sequence). Recruitment covered 20 to 25 US areas and drew participants whose ages spanned roughly 18 to 90 years. Data came from immunoSEQ multiplex PCR; TCRdb stores just in-frame clones and leaves some out. Of approximately 330,000 clones listed, approximately 89% are singletons. This chain uses TRBV13 with TRBJ2-3, with no clear D. The source material was PBMCs or T cells enriched from blood (not recorded which). This clonotype was sampled from a woman aged 30 to 39 who had recovered from COVID-19. The CDR3 DNA is TGTGCCAGCAGCTTAGGCGGAGTAGACGTCACAGATACGCAGTATTTT. Translation: CASSLGGVDVTDTQYF.